This T cell receptor (beta chain) is from a study of identifying expanded T cells in peripheral blood. Concerning this clone itself: What it recognizes is unknown.

The method was immunoSEQ multiplex PCR; TCRdb's version includes in-frame clones alone and lacks a portion of them. The sample includes about 78,000 clones, 84% of them seen just once. Study-wide results and caveats: Differentially abundant clones: about 1.3 between replicates, about 15 at approximately two weeks, approximately 19 at four. Approximately two-week clone count variance significantly increased as total template count grew.

No infections or other immune events were documented during collection. The V end was cut by 2 bases, the J end by 6 bases, with 13 bases between. Germline CDR1 is MGHRA and CDR2 is YSYEKL. This CDR3 comprises 15 residues. The V call is TRBV4-1, the J call TRBJ2-2; D might be TRBD1 (6 bases). Sequencing used blood. The clonotype was recovered from a person aged 18 to 75 in good health. This CDR3 is CASSQPRQGSGELFF. In nucleotides, the CDR3 is TGCGCCAGCAGCCAACCTCGCCAGGGGTCCGGGGAGCTGTTTTTT.